The 14 T cell receptor beta chains in this list originate from one sample, sequenced in a study of T cell responses to AZD1222 COVID-19 vaccine. Data came from immunoSEQ multiplex PCR; TCRdb stores just in-frame clones and leaves some out. The sample gives about 82,000 clones, roughly 80% of which show up once; approximately 1.3% is in the top ten. The material was peripheral blood, obtained 28 days after the second AZD1222 dose. The receptors come from an adult who received the AZD1222 COVID-19 vaccine.

This chain uses TRBV3-1 (or the pseudogene TRBV3-2) with TRBJ1-2; D may be TRBD1 (6 bases). CDR1 is LGHDT and CDR2 is YNNKEL in the germline V gene (reference sequence). V gave up 0 bases and J gave up 8 bases, with 16 bases separating them. This CDR3 spans 15 amino acids. The CDR3 sequence: CASSQDIGGLGGYTF. The CDR3 DNA reads as TGTGCCAGCAGCCAAGATATAGGGGGTCTAGGCGGCTACACCTTC.

The chain employs TRBV27 and TRBJ1-2; 11 bases are shared with TRBD1. V gave up 2 bases and J gave up 4 bases; unmatched junction bases: 6. The CDR3 consists of 16 residues. In germline, CDR1 is MNHEY, CDR2 SMNVEV (reference sequence). CDR3 sequence: CASSLRGQGVGYGYTF. The CDR3 DNA reads TGTGCCAGCAGTTTACGGGGACAGGGGGTTGGCTATGGCTACACCTTC.

The V call is TRBV2, the J call TRBJ1-5; no definite D call. There are 15 residues in the CDR3. Per germline, CDR1 SNHLY and CDR2 FYNNEI. Trimming removed 6 bases at V and 1 base at J, with 13 bases between. Here the CDR3 DNA reads TGTGCCAGCAGACCGGGATCCCAAAGCAATCAGCCCCAGCATTTT. Amino acid sequence: CASRPGSQSNQPQHF.

This chain links TRBV4-3 with TRBJ2-7; D is possibly TRBD2 (5 bases). CDR1 LGHNA and CDR2 YSLEER come from the germline V gene. The length of the CDR3 is 14 residues. V dropped 0 bases and J dropped 2 bases, with 8 bases sitting between them. DNA of the CDR3: TGCGCCAGCAGCCAAGAGGTTAGCGCCTACGAGCAGTACTTC. Its translation: CASSQEVSAYEQYF.

On this clone: A read error may account for a junction end that differs from germline. The rearrangement joins TRBV7-9 to TRBJ1-3; 10 positions match TRBD1. Germline-derived CDR1 and CDR2 are SEHNR and FQNEAQ (reference sequence). CDR3 length: 12 amino acids. The CDR3 DNA reads as TGTGCCAGCAGCTCCGGGACAGGGGACCCCAATTTT. Its protein is CASSSGTGDPNF.

V gene TRBV6-5 combines with J gene TRBJ1-2; D ambiguous. The V gene's germline CDR1 is MNHEY and CDR2 SVGAGI. The CDR3 covers 16 residues. V lost 2 bases to trimming and J lost 2 bases, with 15 bases between them. CDR3 residues: CASSYGMGRGNYGYTF. The CDR3 DNA reads TGTGCCAGCAGTTACGGGATGGGCAGAGGAAACTATGGCTACACCTTC.

The rearrangement uses TRBV5-4 and TRBJ2-2; 8 nucleotides align to TRBD1. Germline loops: CDR1 SGHNT, CDR2 YYREEE (reference sequence). V trimming: 6 bases; J trimming: 3 bases; junction bases outside the gene matches: 7. The CDR3 contains 15 residues. The CDR3 nucleotides read TGTGCCAGCACCCCCGGGACAGGACACACCGGGGAGCTGTTTTTT. Its protein is CASTPGTGHTGELFF.

The chain uses TRBV4-3 and TRBJ2-1; 11 bases agree with TRBD2. CDR3 length: 15 amino acids. Germline values: CDR1 LGHNA, CDR2 YSLEER. Unmatched junction bases numbered 0, after V lost 1 base and J lost 4 bases. The CDR3: CASSQGLAGYNEQFF. The CDR3 DNA reads as TGCGCCAGCAGCCAAGGACTAGCGGGATACAATGAGCAGTTCTTC.

The chain is built from TRBV5-1 and TRBJ1-4; D is ambiguous. This CDR3 is 15 amino acids long. The germline V gene has CDR1 SGHRS and CDR2 YFSETQ. With 4 bases removed from V and 3 bases from J, the gap between germline ends came to 13 bases. The DNA of the CDR3 is TGCGCCAGCAGCCCCGAGGGCAGAGCTAATGAAAAACTGTTTTTT. Residues: CASSPEGRANEKLFF.

This clone was seen a few times. This chain links TRBV3-1 (or the pseudogene TRBV3-2) with TRBJ2-7; D is possibly TRBD2 (5 bases). With 6 bases removed from V and 7 bases from J, the gap between germline ends came to 10 bases. The germline V gene encodes CDR1 LGHDT and CDR2 YNNKEL (reference sequence). The CDR3 loop spans 11 amino acids. CDR3 protein: CASSFWEEQYF. CDR3 coding DNA: TGTGCCAGCAGTTTTTGGGAGGAGCAGTACTTC.

The chain recombines TRBV5-6 with TRBJ1-1; no clear D gene. The ends were cut back, 4 bases at V and 1 base at J, with 11 bases in the middle. CDR3 length: 14 amino acids. Germline assignment: CDR1 SGHDT and CDR2 YYEEEE. The CDR3 DNA is TGTGCCAGCAGCGCCGGTGGAGGGAACACTGAAGCTTTCTTT. Translated, it gives CASSAGGGNTEAFF.

The chain carries TRBV3-1 (or the pseudogene TRBV3-2) and TRBJ2-7, with D perhaps TRBD2 (5 bases). Deletions cut 0 bases from V and 7 bases from J, with 13 bases between. The CDR3 is 14 residues long. CDR1 LGHDT and CDR2 YNNKEL come from the germline V gene (reference sequence). The CDR3, as DNA: TGTGCCAGCAGCCAAGATCATGCAACGGGGGAGCAGTACTTC. It codes for CASSQDHATGEQYF.

The chain carries TRBV18 and TRBJ2-7, with D tentatively TRBD2 (6 bases). V shed 6 bases and J shed 1 base, with 16 bases lying between them. The germline CDR1 and CDR2 sequences are KGHSH and LQKENI. The CDR3 is made up of 15 amino acids. This CDR3 reads CASSGGGSLSYEQYF. Here the CDR3 DNA reads TGTGCCAGCTCCGGTGGGGGGTCACTTTCCTACGAGCAGTACTTC.

This chain links TRBV27 with TRBJ1-6, with 7 nucleotides matching TRBD1. Germline V gives CDR1 MNHEY, CDR2 SMNVEV (reference sequence). The CDR3 consists of 15 residues. V was pared by 2 bases and J by 7 bases, with 5 bases of the junction left unmatched. CDR3 sequence: CASSLNKQGNSPLHF. CDR3 coding DNA: TGTGCCAGCAGTTTAAATAAACAGGGGAATTCACCCCTCCACTTT.